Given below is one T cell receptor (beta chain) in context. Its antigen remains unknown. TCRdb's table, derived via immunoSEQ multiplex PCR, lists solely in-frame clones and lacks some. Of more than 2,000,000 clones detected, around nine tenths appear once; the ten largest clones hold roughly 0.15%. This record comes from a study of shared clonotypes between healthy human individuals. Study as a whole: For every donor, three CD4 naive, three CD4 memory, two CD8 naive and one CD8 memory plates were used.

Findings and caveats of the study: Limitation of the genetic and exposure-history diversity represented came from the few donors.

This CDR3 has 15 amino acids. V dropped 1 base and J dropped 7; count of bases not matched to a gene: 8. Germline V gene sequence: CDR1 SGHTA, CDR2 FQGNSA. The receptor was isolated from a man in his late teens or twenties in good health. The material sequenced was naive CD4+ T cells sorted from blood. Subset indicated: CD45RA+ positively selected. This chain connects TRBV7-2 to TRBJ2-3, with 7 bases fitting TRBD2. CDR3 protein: CASSLGVAGTNTQYF. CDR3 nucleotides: TGTGCCAGCAGCTTAGGAGTAGCGGGTACGAATACGCAGTATTTT.